This entry lists 25 T cell receptor beta chains sequenced from one sample in a study of identical twins. One entry per CDR3 protein, called by TCRdb with MiXCR from the 5' RACE reads. The table records roughly 750,000 distinct CDR3 sequences, around 20% of them present only once. This sample was also put to use in a study of T cells expressing NK-cell markers.

What was sequenced was PBMCs. Receptors originate from a young woman in good health.

This clonotype was recorded many times. The chain carries TRBV10-3 and TRBJ2-1, with TRBD1 as a possible D gene (6 bases). The CDR3 is made up of 13 amino acids. The V gene's germline CDR1 is ENHRY and CDR2 SYGVKD. The V and J ends lost 4 bases and 7 bases respectively, with 11 bases between them. The CDR3 DNA reads TGTGCCATCAGTGTAGGGGGTAGAAATGAGCAGTTCTTC. It yields the protein CAISVGGRNEQFF.

This clonotype has just a few counts. The chain has TRBV6-1 and TRBJ2-1, with a tentative D call TRBD2 (6 bases). The V end lost 6 bases, the J end lost 5 bases, and 17 bases lay between the germline ends. The CDR3 runs to 15 residues. The germline CDR1 and CDR2 sequences are MNHNS and SASEGT. Here the CDR3 DNA reads TGTGCCAGCAGCACAGCCGGGACTGGAAACAATGAGCAGTTCTTC. Translated: CASSTAGTGNNEQFF.

This clonotype occurred a few times. The chain combines TRBV10-3 with TRBJ2-1; D is tentatively TRBD1 or TRBD2 (6 bases each). This CDR3 spans 14 amino acids. Germline V gives CDR1 ENHRY, CDR2 SYGVKD. The germline V and J ends were trimmed by 3 bases and 5 bases, with 11 bases remaining between them. The CDR3 bases are TGTGCCATCAGTGATCGGGGGACAAACAATGAGCAGTTCTTC. Residues: CAISDRGTNNEQFF.

The V call is TRBV7-9, the J call TRBJ2-7; no definite D call. The CDR3 loop spans 13 amino acids. The germline V gene encodes CDR1 SEHNR and CDR2 FQNEAQ (reference sequence). Trimming left V 8 bases short and J 6 bases short, with 17 bases between. The CDR3 nucleotides read TGTGCCAGCGCCACGGCAGGCACCAGCGAGCAGTACTTC. It specifies CASATAGTSEQYF.

This chain uses TRBV7-9 with TRBJ1-2; D is perhaps TRBD1 (6 bases). The germline V gene encodes CDR1 SEHNR and CDR2 FQNEAQ (reference sequence). The CDR3 length is 13 residues. V lost 5 bases to trimming and J lost 4 bases, with 11 bases between them. CDR3 loop: CASSTQGFYGYTF. Here the CDR3 DNA reads TGTGCCAGCAGCACACAGGGATTCTATGGCTACACCTTC.

V is TRBV7-3 and J is TRBJ1-6, with a tentative D call TRBD1 (6 bases). Germline CDR1 reads SGHTA; CDR2 reads FQGTGA. Trimming stripped 5 bases from V and 9 bases from J, with 14 bases between. CDR3 size: 14 residues. CDR3 sequence reads: CASSRTGLASPLHF. The CDR3 coding sequence is TGTGCCAGCAGCCGAACAGGGTTAGCTTCACCCCTCCACTTT.

The gene calls are TRBV5-1 and TRBJ1-3, with unresolved D. The CDR3 runs 15 residues. Germline CDR1 SGHRS, CDR2 YFSETQ. V lost 4 bases to trimming and J lost 0 bases, with 11 bases between them. In DNA, the CDR3 is TGCGCCAGCAGCCCGCCAGAGTCCTCTGGAAACACCATATATTTT. It is translated as CASSPPESSGNTIYF.

The chain combines TRBV6-5 with TRBJ2-2; D ambiguous. CDR1 is MNHEY, CDR2 SVGAGI, per germline. The CDR3 runs to 11 residues. The V end lost 2 bases, the J end lost 10 bases, and 5 bases lay between the germline ends. The DNA for the CDR3 is TGTGCCAGCAGTTACGGTCTGGAGCTGTTTTTT. It encodes CASSYGLELFF.

This clonotype was recorded a few times. For the CDR3, the DNA is TGTGCCATCAGCGGGACCGGGCCCTACAATGAGCAGTTCTTC. Its translation: CAISGTGPYNEQFF. The rearrangement uses TRBV10-3 and TRBJ2-1; D may be TRBD1 or TRBD2 (5 bases each). V was pared by 6 bases and J by 2 bases, with 11 bases between. The CDR3 loop spans 14 amino acids. The germline V gene has CDR1 ENHRY and CDR2 SYGVKD.

J is TRBJ2-1 and V is TRBV15; D tentatively reads TRBD1 or TRBD2 (5 bases each). The CDR3 spans 15 residues. The ends were cut back, 0 bases at V and 9 bases at J, with 15 bases in the middle. The V gene's germline CDR1 is LNHNV and CDR2 YYDKDF (reference sequence). CDR3 DNA: TGTGCCACCAGCAGAGATCGGGGCCCCGAGCTTGAGCAGTTCTTC. Its translation is CATSRDRGPELEQFF.

The chain is built from TRBV7-2 and TRBJ2-4, with D possibly TRBD1 on 5 matching bases. Germline-derived CDR1 and CDR2 are SGHTA and FQGNSA. Trimming cost V 8 bases and J 5 bases, with 13 bases left between them. The CDR3 is made up of 13 amino acids. CDR3 in amino acids: CASEQGNQNIQYF. In DNA form, the CDR3 reads TGTGCCAGCGAGCAGGGCAACCAAAACATTCAGTACTTC.

The rearrangement links TRBV12-3 or TRBV12-4 to TRBJ2-1; 8 nucleotides agree with TRBD1. This CDR3 contains 15 residues. V shed 5 bases and J 4 bases; nucleotides not matched to a gene: 7. The CDR3 region has the DNA TGTGCCAGCAGTCAACGGGGACAGGCGTACAATGAGCAGTTCTTC. It yields the protein CASSQRGQAYNEQFF.

The V and J genes are TRBV5-1 and TRBJ2-2; 9 nucleotides align to TRBD2. J gave up 2 bases and V 3 bases, and 5 bases lay outside the gene matches. CDR1 and CDR2 from the germline V gene are SGHRS and YFSETQ. This CDR3 contains 16 residues. CDR3 loop: CASSYLAGQNTGELFF. The CDR3, as DNA: TGCGCCAGCAGCTACCTAGCGGGGCAAAACACCGGGGAGCTGTTTTTT.

This chain links TRBV20-1 with TRBJ1-4; a weak D match, TRBD1 (6 bases). V lost 6 bases, J lost 7 bases, and 27 bases lay in between. CDR1 and CDR2 (germline): DFQATT, SNEGSKA (reference sequence). The CDR3 totals 17 residues. CDR3: CSATSPYRDTGPEKLFF. The CDR3 bases are TGCAGTGCCACCAGCCCTTACCGGGACACTGGTCCTGAAAAACTGTTTTTT.

This chain connects TRBV4-3 to TRBJ2-2, with unresolved D. Germline lookup yields CDR1 LGHNA and CDR2 YSLEER. The V end was cut by 4 bases, the J end by 1 base, with 10 bases between. The CDR3 totals 15 residues. Here the CDR3 reads CASSPESLNTGELFF. CDR3 DNA sequence: TGCGCCAGCAGCCCCGAATCCCTGAACACCGGGGAGCTGTTTTTT.

This chain connects TRBV6-2 or TRBV6-3 to TRBJ2-7; 11 nucleotides line up with TRBD1. This CDR3 is 13 amino acids long. After removal of 7 bases from V and 6 bases from J, the junction contained 5 bases not matched to a gene. The germline gives CDR1 MNHEY, CDR2 SVGEGT. The CDR3 nucleotides read TGTGCCAGCAAGCGGACAGGGGGCAGCGAGCAGTACTTC. It is translated as CASKRTGGSEQYF.

This clonotype has more than one count but fewer than ten. This rearrangement joins TRBV6-5 to TRBJ2-7; D is undetermined. Per the germline V gene, CDR1 is MNHEY and CDR2 is SVGAGI. The germline V and J ends were trimmed by 0 bases and 7 bases, with 4 bases remaining between them. The CDR3 runs to 11 residues. The CDR3 DNA follows: TGTGCCAGCAGTTACTCACAGGAGCAGTACTTC. It codes for CASSYSQEQYF.

J is TRBJ2-5 and V is TRBV20-1; D gene uncertain. Germline V CDR1 and CDR2: DFQATT, SNEGSKA (reference sequence). The CDR3 spans 15 residues. V was cut by 4 bases and J by 4 bases, with 19 bases left in between. CDR3 sequence (DNA): TGCAGTGCTACCCCCACCGCCCCCGAGAGAGAGACCCAGTACTTC. Translation gives CSATPTAPERETQYF.

The J gene is TRBJ2-7, the V gene TRBV5-1; 7 bases align to TRBD2. Per the germline V gene, CDR1 is SGHRS and CDR2 is YFSETQ. This CDR3 region has 14 residues. V trimming: 4 bases; J trimming: 2 bases; junction bases outside the gene matches: 6. In DNA form, the CDR3 reads TGCGCCAGCAGCGGGCAGCGGGGAGCCTACGAGCAGTACTTC. Translating it yields CASSGQRGAYEQYF. The whole variable domain, remainder taken from reference TRBV5-1 and TRBJ2-7, is KAGVTQTPRYLIKTRGQQVTLSCSPISGHRSVSWYQQTPGQGLQFLFEYFSETQRNKGNFPGRFSGRQFSNSRSEMNVSTLELGDSALYLCASSGQRGAYEQYFGPGTRLTVT.

This clonotype was observed a few times. The V and J genes are TRBV20-1 and TRBJ1-1; 7 nucleotides match TRBD1. CDR1 is DFQATT, CDR2 SNEGSKA, per germline (reference sequence). The CDR3 runs 16 residues. The trim removed 6 bases at V and 4 bases at J, leaving 17 bases unmatched. CDR3 sequence reads: CSAQRTGRDAGTEAFF. CDR3 nucleotide sequence: TGCAGTGCCCAGCGGACAGGTAGAGACGCAGGCACTGAAGCTTTCTTT.

Ten or more counts support this clonotype. V and J are TRBV12-3 or TRBV12-4 and TRBJ2-1, with D tentatively TRBD2 (5 bases). This CDR3 comprises 14 residues. V was shortened by 4 bases and J by 7 bases, with 14 bases between the two germline ends. CDR3 in amino acids: CASSSRRGENEQFF. CDR3 sequence (DNA): TGTGCCAGCAGTTCCCGACGGGGAGAGAATGAGCAGTTCTTC.

The gene calls are TRBV9 and TRBJ2-2; possibly TRBD1 for D (6 bases). Germline-derived CDR1 and CDR2 are SGDLS and YYNGEE. Trimming took off 4 bases at V and 4 bases at J, with 17 bases between the two ends. The length of the CDR3 is 16 residues. The CDR3 bases are TGTGCCAGCAGCCCACGAGGGGGAGCACCCACCGGGGAGCTGTTTTTT. Protein sequence: CASSPRGGAPTGELFF.

The rearrangement joins TRBV29-1 to TRBJ2-7; no firm D call. The ends were cut back, 4 bases at V and 5 bases at J, with 9 bases in the middle. The CDR3 has 11 amino acids. Germline V gene data show CDR1 as SQVTM and CDR2 as ANQGSEA. Here the CDR3 reads CSVVEVDEQYF. CDR3 in DNA: TGCAGCGTTGTTGAAGTTGACGAGCAGTACTTC.

The chain uses TRBV20-1 and TRBJ2-3, with 7 bases matching TRBD1. CDR1 DFQATT and CDR2 SNEGSKA come from the germline V gene (reference sequence). V was clipped by 0 bases and J by 0 bases; unmatched bases: 6. The CDR3 is made up of 16 amino acids. The CDR3 DNA is TGCAGTGCTAGAGATAGACAGGGCTATAGCACAGATACGCAGTATTTT. It yields the protein CSARDRQGYSTDTQYF.

The chain couples TRBV29-1 to TRBJ1-1; D unresolved. The germline V and J ends were trimmed by 5 bases and 1 base, with 5 bases remaining between them. This CDR3 is 11 amino acids long. Per the germline V gene, CDR1 is SQVTM and CDR2 is ANQGSEA. The CDR3 DNA reads TGCAGCGTTTCGTCGAACACTGAAGCTTTCTTT. Translated: CSVSSNTEAFF.